The T cell receptor beta chain under discussion was sequenced for a study of shared clonotypes between healthy human individuals. Notes on the study in general: The researchers took only blood, and tissue repertoires probably look different. Relative to clonotypes present in all four donors, those not shared had lower generation probabilities.

Trimming shortened V by 2 bases and J by 4 bases, and 9 bases separated the two germline ends. Germline CDR1 is MDHEN and CDR2 is SYDVKM. The CDR3 spans 14 residues. Regarding this clone: The antigen is unknown.

CD45RO-negative CD8 cells positively selected for CCR7 made up the naive population, which excluded terminally differentiated effector memory CD45RA+ cells. Clones were sequenced by immunoSEQ multiplex PCR, and TCRdb holds only the in-frame ones, with some missing. Of around 650,000 clones listed, approximately 96% are singletons. V gene TRBV28 combines with J gene TRBJ2-1, with a possible D match to TRBD1 (5 bases). Sequenced input: naive CD8+ T cells sorted from blood. The source is a woman under 40 in good health. The CDR3 DNA follows: TGTGCCAGCAGTTTAGCAGGGTATTACAATGAGCAGTTCTTC. Protein sequence: CASSLAGYYNEQFF.